This passage covers 4 T cell receptor beta chains from one sample sequenced in a study of blood T cell repertoires in COVID-19. The protocol was immunoSEQ multiplex PCR, while the TCRdb copy is restricted to in-frame clones and leaves out a portion. The table shows fewer than 250,000 clones, with approximately 91% occurring only once. Input material: peripheral blood. These TCRs come from a man aged 25-45 years with COVID-19, enrolled during active disease.

This clone has just one count. CDR3 nucleotides: TGCGCCAGCAGCGTGGGCCCGCGAGGCTACGAGCAGTACTTC. Translating gives CASSVGPRGYEQYF. The chain is built from TRBV5-1 and TRBJ2-7; no definite D call. The CDR3 totals 14 residues. Germline CDR1 SGHRS, CDR2 YFSETQ. The ends were cut back, 4 bases at V and 3 bases at J, with 14 bases in the middle.

Note on this clone: This likely stems from a read error, as it lies one base from a far larger clone. The sample contains more than one DNA sequence encoding this CDR3. The J gene is TRBJ1-2, the V gene TRBV3-1 (or the pseudogene TRBV3-2), with D possibly being TRBD1 (5 bases). The V gene's germline CDR1 is LGHDT and CDR2 YNNKEL (reference sequence). The V end was cut by 2 bases, the J end by 4 bases, with 5 bases between. The CDR3 is 12 amino acids. The CDR3 is CASSQTGYGYTF. Written as DNA, the CDR3 is TGTGCCAGCAGCCAAACAGGCTATGGCTACACCTTC.

The gene calls are TRBV10-3 and TRBJ1-6; TRBD1 is a possible D gene (6 bases). CDR3 length: 13 residues. Germline values: CDR1 ENHRY, CDR2 SYGVKD. Trimming left V 10 bases short and J 5 bases short, with 12 bases between. The CDR3 sequence: CASTRTDNSPLHF. The CDR3 DNA is TGTGCCAGCACCCGGACAGATAATTCACCCCTCCACTTT.

The genes are TRBV6-6 and TRBJ1-3; TRBD1 matches at 8 bases. This CDR3 has 15 residues. V shed 9 bases and J 1 base; nucleotides not matched to a gene: 8. CDR1 MNHNY and CDR2 SVGAGI come from the germline V gene (reference sequence). The CDR3 reads CASGRQGASGNTIYF. CDR3 in DNA: TGTGCCAGTGGGCGGCAGGGGGCTTCTGGAAACACCATATATTTT.